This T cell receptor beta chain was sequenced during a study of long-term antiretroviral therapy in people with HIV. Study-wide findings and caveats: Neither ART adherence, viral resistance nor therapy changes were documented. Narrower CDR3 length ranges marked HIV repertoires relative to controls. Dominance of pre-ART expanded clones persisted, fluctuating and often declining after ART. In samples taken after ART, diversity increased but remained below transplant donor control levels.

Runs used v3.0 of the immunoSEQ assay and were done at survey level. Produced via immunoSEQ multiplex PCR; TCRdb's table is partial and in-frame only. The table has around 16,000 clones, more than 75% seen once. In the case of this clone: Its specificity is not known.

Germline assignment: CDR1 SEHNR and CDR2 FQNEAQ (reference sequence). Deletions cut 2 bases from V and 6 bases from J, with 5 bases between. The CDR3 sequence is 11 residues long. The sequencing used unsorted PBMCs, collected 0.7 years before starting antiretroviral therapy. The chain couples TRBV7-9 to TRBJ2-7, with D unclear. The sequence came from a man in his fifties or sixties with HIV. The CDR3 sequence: CASSLLAEQYF. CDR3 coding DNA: TGTGCCAGCAGCTTATTGGCCGAGCAGTACTTC.